The rows below give T cell receptor beta chains drawn from one sample of a study of spatial heterogeneity in lung cancer. One entry per CDR3 protein, called by TCRdb with MiXCR from the 5' RACE reads. Seen here are 45,000 to 50,000 distinct CDR3 sequences, about 12% observed once, and the top ten hold around 32%. This specimen was PBMCs, taken at follow-up. These receptor sequences come from a male donor with early-stage non-small cell lung cancer. CDR3s include the opening cysteine and the closing phenylalanine or tryptophan. A D gene is named only where the DNA matches it firmly. Size values are once, few and many counts, or a class for expanded clones, and some rows have none.

D gene	V gene	J gene	clone size	CDR3 protein	CDR3 DNA
-	TRBV18	TRBJ2-2	many	CASSPRGSSENTGELFF	TGTGCCAGCTCACCACGGGGCTCGTCAGAAAACACCGGGGAGCTGTTTTTT
-	TRBV28	TRBJ2-1	few	CASSRQVRNEQFF	TGTGCCAGCAGTAGACAGGTGCGAAATGAGCAGTTCTTC
-	TRBV6-5	TRBJ1-4	many	CASSSDATNEKLFF	TGTGCCAGCAGTTCAGACGCAACTAATGAAAAACTGTTTTTT
-	TRBV2	TRBJ2-3	few	CASSGDSITDTQYF	TGTGCCAGCAGTGGAGACAGCATCACAGATACGCAGTATTTT
-	TRBV5-6	TRBJ2-2	few	CASSSDRTPTINTGELFF	TGTGCCAGCAGCTCCGACCGGACACCCACGATTAACACCGGGGAGCTGTTTTTT
TRBD1	TRBV20-1	TRBJ2-7	few	CSARVLSGRDSRYYEQYF	TGCAGTGCTAGGGTTTTGTCGGGTAGGGACAGCCGCTACTACGAGCAGTACTTC
TRBD2	TRBV28	TRBJ2-3	many	CASSVTSGRTDTQYF	TGTGCCAGCAGTGTAACTAGCGGGAGAACAGATACGCAGTATTTT
TRBD1	TRBV6-4	TRBJ1-2	few	CASSDSGQGTYGYTF	TGTGCCAGCAGTGACTCCGGACAGGGCACCTATGGCTACACCTTC
TRBD2	TRBV7-3	TRBJ2-1	-	CASSQAAGVLHEQFF	TGTGCCAGCAGCCAAGCAGCGGGAGTTCTCCATGAGCAGTTCTTC
-	TRBV3-1	TRBJ1-1	many	CASSQSSENTEAFF	TGTGCCAGCAGCCAAAGTTCAGAGAACACTGAAGCTTTCTTT
TRBD2	TRBV20-1	TRBJ2-7	-	CSTFPTSGAYEQYF	TGCAGTACCTTCCCCACTAGCGGAGCCTACGAGCAGTACTTC
TRBD1	TRBV3-1	TRBJ1-5	few	CASSQSGTGLHQPQHF	TGTGCCAGCAGCCAATCCGGGACAGGGCTCCATCAGCCCCAGCATTTT
-	TRBV29-1	TRBJ1-1	many	CSVGKVLNTEAFF	TGCAGCGTAGGGAAGGTCTTGAACACTGAAGCTTTCTTT
-	TRBV29-1	TRBJ2-5	many	CSVGSLQETQYF	TGCAGCGTTGGAAGCCTTCAAGAGACCCAGTACTTC
-	TRBV23-1	TRBJ1-2	many	CARTRSGRTNYGYTF	TGCGCCAGGACCCGGAGTGGCAGAACTAACTATGGCTACACCTTC
-	TRBV29-1	TRBJ1-1	many	CSARQARDTEAFF	TGCAGCGCCCGACAGGCTAGGGACACTGAAGCTTTCTTT
-	TRBV7-3	TRBJ1-1	-	CASSLNNLKNTEAFF	TGTGCCAGCAGCTTGAATAACTTAAAGAACACTGAAGCTTTCTTT
-	TRBV29-1	TRBJ2-3	many	CSVEGSTDTQYF	TGCAGCGTGGAAGGGAGCACAGATACGCAGTATTTT
TRBD1	TRBV6-2/TRBV6-3	TRBJ2-6	few	CASSNRDRVYSGANVLTF	TGTGCCAGCAGCAACCGGGACAGGGTCTACTCTGGGGCCAACGTCCTGACTTTC
-	TRBV3-1	TRBJ1-1	many	CASSHGRGTTEAFF	TGTGCCAGCAGCCATGGCAGGGGCACAACTGAAGCTTTCTTT
-	TRBV27	TRBJ2-7	-	CASSLSGQTYEQYF	TGTGCCAGCAGTTTATCAGGGCAGACCTACGAGCAGTACTTC
-	TRBV29-1	TRBJ2-3	-	CSVEVGNTDTQYF	TGCAGCGTTGAAGTTGGGAACACAGATACGCAGTATTTT
TRBD1	TRBV29-1	TRBJ1-1	many	CSVHRQGATEAFF	TGCAGCGTACATCGACAGGGAGCAACTGAAGCTTTCTTT
TRBD2	TRBV19	TRBJ2-1	once	CASRLAGVNEQFF	TGTGCCAGCAGGCTAGCGGGAGTGAATGAGCAGTTCTTC
-	TRBV6-1	TRBJ2-1	-	CASSAGMYEQFF	TGTGCCAGCAGTGCGGGGATGTATGAGCAGTTCTTC
-	TRBV9	TRBJ2-3	-	CASSPRAGLSTDTQYF	TGTGCCAGCAGCCCAAGGGCGGGGCTCAGCACAGATACGCAGTATTTT
-	TRBV6-2/TRBV6-3	TRBJ2-2	few	CASSEQSGTGELFF	TGTGCCAGCAGTGAACAGTCCGGCACCGGGGAGCTGTTTTTT
-	TRBV7-2	TRBJ2-1	many	CASSLVFAGANEQFF	TGTGCCAGCAGCTTAGTCTTTGCGGGGGCGAATGAGCAGTTCTTC
-	TRBV6-6	TRBJ1-5	many	CASSYSNQGGQPQHF	TGTGCCAGCAGTTACTCGAATCAGGGCGGGCAGCCCCAGCATTTT